This entry is about one T cell receptor (beta chain). These data are taken from a study of T cells in Graves' hyperthyroidism and ophthalmopathy. From RNA transcripts, TCR beta CDR3 regions were amplified. The study used the HTBI primer set for a first-round RT-PCR of the TCR CDR3. Each CDR3 protein gets one entry after TCRdb re-called the multiplex PCR reads with MiXCR. Among around 800,000 distinct CDR3 sequences listed, roughly 37% were seen once. The CDR3 has 13 amino acids. Per germline, CDR1 SQVTM and CDR2 ANQGSEA. Trimming cost V 7 bases and J 7 bases, with 19 bases left between them. Used for diagnoses were clinical symptoms, serum thyroxine and TRAb, thyroid ultrasound and orbital computed tomography. 10 ml fresh peripheral blood yielded the PBMCs.

The receptor was derived from a man younger than 35 with Graves' hyperthyroidism. Sequenced input: blood. The chain has TRBV29-1 and TRBJ1-1; tentative D call: TRBD1 (5 bases). CDR3 DNA: TGCAGCGGTGCTTTAGCTCAGGGTGATGAAGCTTTCTTT. The encoded protein is CSGALAQGDEAFF.